This TCR beta chain is drawn from a study of radiotherapy plus CTLA-4 blockade in lung cancer (dated by TCRdb to the late 2010s). About the study as a whole: Among the enrolled patients, about 19% had an objective response, and about 31% reached disease control. Results and caveats for the whole study, not just this receptor: TCR clones derived from tumors expanded in peripheral blood after treatment with radiotherapy and ipilimumab. The strongest predictors of response, as reported, were early dynamic changes in blood T cell clones along with a rise in serum interferon-beta after radiation.

In this study, focal radiation therapy paired with CTLA-4 blockade (ipilimumab) was tested in patients who had chemo-refractory metastatic non-small-cell lung cancer. From the germline V gene (reference sequence), CDR1 is SEHNR and CDR2 is FQNEAQ. The germline V end is reduced by 3 bases and the J end by 5 bases; junction bases left unmatched: 14. The CDR3 goes from the cysteine to the phenylalanine over 19 residues. The read is trimmed to its CDR3 DNA, 57 bases read in frame from base 1. For this clone: Which antigen it targets is not known. The record has no base qualities; no much larger clone is one base away.

Libraries were built with the immunoSEQ multiplex PCR assay. The source is immuneACCESS, and TCRdb retained only in-frame sequences with V and J called. Part of the clones is not carried over; for the studies checked, unresolved V genes explain less than half of this, and the remainder is unexplained. This sample gives 70,000 to 90,000 clones in total; roughly 78% of them show up just once. The top ten clonotypes cover around 7% of the sample. Sample: peripheral blood, taken from a patient treated with radiotherapy plus ipilimumab. This receptor chain uses TRBV7-9 and TRBJ2-5; 14 bases in the middle match TRBD2. This receptor was taken from a human donor with non-small cell lung cancer who had a complete response to radiotherapy plus ipilimumab. The sequenced DNA is TGTGCCAGCAGCTTTTTGGATTACGGGACTAGCGGGAGTAAGGAGACCCAGTACTTC. It codes for CASSFLDYGTSGSKETQYF. The full variable domain, with segments outside the CDR3 supplied by the reference TRBV7-9 and TRBJ2-5 proteins, appears as DTGVSQNPRHKITKRGQNVTFRCDPISEHNRLYWYRQTLGQGPEFLTYFQNEAQLEKSRLLSDRFSAERPKGSFSTLEIQRTEQGDSAMYLCASSFLDYGTSGSKETQYFGPGTRLLVL.